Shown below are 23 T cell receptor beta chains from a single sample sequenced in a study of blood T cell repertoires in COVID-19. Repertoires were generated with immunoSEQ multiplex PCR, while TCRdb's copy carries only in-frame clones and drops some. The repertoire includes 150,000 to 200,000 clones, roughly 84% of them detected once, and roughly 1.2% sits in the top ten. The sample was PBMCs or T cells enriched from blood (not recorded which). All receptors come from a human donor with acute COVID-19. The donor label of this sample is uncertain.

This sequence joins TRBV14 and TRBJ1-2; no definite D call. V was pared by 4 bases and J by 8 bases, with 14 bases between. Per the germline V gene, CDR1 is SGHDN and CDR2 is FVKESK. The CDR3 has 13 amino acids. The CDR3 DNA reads TGTGCCAGCAGCCTTGAGATCAGAGGAGGCTACACCTTC. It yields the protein CASSLEIRGGYTF.

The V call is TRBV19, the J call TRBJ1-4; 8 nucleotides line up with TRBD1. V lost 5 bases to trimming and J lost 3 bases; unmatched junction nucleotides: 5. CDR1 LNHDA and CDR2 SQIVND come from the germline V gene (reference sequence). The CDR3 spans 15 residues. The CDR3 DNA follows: TGTGCCAGTAGTTCGAGACAGGGGCCTAATGAAAAACTGTTTTTT. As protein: CASSSRQGPNEKLFF.

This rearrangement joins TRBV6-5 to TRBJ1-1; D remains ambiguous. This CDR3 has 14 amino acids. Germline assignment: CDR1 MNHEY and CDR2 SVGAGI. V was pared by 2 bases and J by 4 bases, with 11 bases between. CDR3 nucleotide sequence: TGTGCCAGCAGTTACGTAGAGGGCCTCACTGAAGCTTTCTTT. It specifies CASSYVEGLTEAFF.

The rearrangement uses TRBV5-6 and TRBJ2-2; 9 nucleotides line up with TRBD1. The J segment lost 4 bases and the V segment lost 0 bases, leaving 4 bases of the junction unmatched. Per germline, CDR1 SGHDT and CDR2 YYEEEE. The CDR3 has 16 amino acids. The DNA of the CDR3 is TGTGCCAGCAGCTTGGCCGGGACAGGGAGCACCGGGGAGCTGTTTTTT. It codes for CASSLAGTGSTGELFF.

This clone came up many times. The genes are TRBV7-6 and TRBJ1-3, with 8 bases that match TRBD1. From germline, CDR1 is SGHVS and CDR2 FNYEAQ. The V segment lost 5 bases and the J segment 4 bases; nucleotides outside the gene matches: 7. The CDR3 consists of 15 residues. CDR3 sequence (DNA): TGTGCCAGCAGCCAAGGACAGGGCCTCGGAAACACCATATATTTT. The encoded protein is CASSQGQGLGNTIYF.

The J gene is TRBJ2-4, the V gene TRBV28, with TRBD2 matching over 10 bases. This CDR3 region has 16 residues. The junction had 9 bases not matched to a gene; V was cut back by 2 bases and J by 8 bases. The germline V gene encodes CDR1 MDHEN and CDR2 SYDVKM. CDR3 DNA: TGTGCCAGCAGTTTACGAGCAGCGGGGGGGCTCGACATTCAGTACTTC. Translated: CASSLRAAGGLDIQYF.

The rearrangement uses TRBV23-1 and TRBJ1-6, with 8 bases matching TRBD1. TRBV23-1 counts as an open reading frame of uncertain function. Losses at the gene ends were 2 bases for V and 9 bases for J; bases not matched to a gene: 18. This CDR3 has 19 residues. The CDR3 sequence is CASSQGPEEDRENGSPLHF. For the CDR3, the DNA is TGCGCCAGCAGTCAAGGGCCGGAAGAGGACAGGGAGAATGGTTCACCCCTCCACTTT.

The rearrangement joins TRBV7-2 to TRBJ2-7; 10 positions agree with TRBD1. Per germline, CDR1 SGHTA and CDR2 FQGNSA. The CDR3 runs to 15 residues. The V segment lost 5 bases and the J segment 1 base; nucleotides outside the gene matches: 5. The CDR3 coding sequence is TGTGCCAGCAGCGGGTCGGGACAGGGGTCCTACGAGCAGTACTTC. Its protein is CASSGSGQGSYEQYF. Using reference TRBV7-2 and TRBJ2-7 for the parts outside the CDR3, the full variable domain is GAGVSQSPSNKVTEKGKDVELRCDPISGHTALYWYRQSLGQGLEFLIYFQGNSAPDKSGLPSDRFSAERTGGSVSTLTIQRTQQEDSAVYLCASSGSGQGSYEQYFGPGTRLTVT.

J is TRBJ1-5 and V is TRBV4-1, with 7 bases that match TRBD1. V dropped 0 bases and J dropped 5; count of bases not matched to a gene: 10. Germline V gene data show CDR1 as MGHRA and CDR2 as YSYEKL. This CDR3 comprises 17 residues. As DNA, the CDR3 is TGCGCCAGCAGCCAAGAGGCCGGGGACAGCAATTATCAGCCCCAGCATTTT. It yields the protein CASSQEAGDSNYQPQHF.

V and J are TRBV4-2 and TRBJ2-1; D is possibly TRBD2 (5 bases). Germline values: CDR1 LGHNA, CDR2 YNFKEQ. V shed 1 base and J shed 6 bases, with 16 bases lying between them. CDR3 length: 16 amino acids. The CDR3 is CASSQVPPREGNEQFF. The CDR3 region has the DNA TGTGCCAGCAGCCAAGTACCGCCTAGAGAGGGCAATGAGCAGTTCTTC.

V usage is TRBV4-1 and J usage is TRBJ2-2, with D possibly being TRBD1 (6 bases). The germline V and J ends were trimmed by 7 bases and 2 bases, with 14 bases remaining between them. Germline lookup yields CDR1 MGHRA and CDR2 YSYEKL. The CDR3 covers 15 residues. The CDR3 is CASTIPGGNTGELFF. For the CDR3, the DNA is TGCGCCAGCACCATTCCTGGGGGCAACACCGGGGAGCTGTTTTTT.

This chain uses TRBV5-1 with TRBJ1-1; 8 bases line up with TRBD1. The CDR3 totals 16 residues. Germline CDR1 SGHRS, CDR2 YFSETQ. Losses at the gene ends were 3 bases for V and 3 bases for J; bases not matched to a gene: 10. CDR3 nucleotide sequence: TGCGCCAGCAGCTGGCCCGGGACAGGACTTCACACTGAAGCTTTCTTT. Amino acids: CASSWPGTGLHTEAFF. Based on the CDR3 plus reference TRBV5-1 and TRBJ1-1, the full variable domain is KAGVTQTPRYLIKTRGQQVTLSCSPISGHRSVSWYQQTPGQGLQFLFEYFSETQRNKGNFPGRFSGRQFSNSRSEMNVSTLELGDSALYLCASSWPGTGLHTEAFFGQGTRLTVV.

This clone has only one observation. For the CDR3, the DNA is TGTGCCAGCAGCCAAGGTCGAGGGGGGGTCGATGAGCAGTTCTTC. Translating gives CASSQGRGGVDEQFF. The rearrangement uses TRBV3-1 (or the pseudogene TRBV3-2) and TRBJ2-1; the D gene is possibly TRBD2 (7 bases). The length of the CDR3 is 15 residues. The ends were cut back, 1 base at V and 8 bases at J, with 15 bases in the middle. Germline lookup yields CDR1 LGHDT and CDR2 YNNKEL (reference sequence).

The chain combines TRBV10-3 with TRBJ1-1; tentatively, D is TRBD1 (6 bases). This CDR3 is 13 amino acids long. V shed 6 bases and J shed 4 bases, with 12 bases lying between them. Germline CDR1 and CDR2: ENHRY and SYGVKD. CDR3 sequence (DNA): TGTGCCATCAGGACTACAGGGAGCACTGAAGCTTTCTTT. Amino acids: CAIRTTGSTEAFF.

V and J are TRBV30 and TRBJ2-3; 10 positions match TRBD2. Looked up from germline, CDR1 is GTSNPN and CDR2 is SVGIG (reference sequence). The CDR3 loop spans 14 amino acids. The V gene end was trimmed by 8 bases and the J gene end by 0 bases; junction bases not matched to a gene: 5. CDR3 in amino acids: CAGSGGLSTDTQYF. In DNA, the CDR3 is TGTGCCGGTAGCGGGGGGCTTAGCACAGATACGCAGTATTTT.

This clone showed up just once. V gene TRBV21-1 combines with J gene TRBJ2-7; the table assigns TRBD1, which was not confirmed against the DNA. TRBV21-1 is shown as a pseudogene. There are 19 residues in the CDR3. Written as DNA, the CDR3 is TGTGCCAGCAGCTCAAGCGAGAAGAGACAGGGGCAAATCACCTACGAGCAGTACTTC. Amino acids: CASSSSEKRQGQITYEQYF.

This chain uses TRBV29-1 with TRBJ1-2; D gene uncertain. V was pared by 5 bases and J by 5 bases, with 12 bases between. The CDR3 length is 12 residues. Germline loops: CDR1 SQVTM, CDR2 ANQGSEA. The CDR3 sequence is CSVPESWYGYTF. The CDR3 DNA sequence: TGCAGCGTTCCGGAGTCTTGGTATGGCTACACCTTC.

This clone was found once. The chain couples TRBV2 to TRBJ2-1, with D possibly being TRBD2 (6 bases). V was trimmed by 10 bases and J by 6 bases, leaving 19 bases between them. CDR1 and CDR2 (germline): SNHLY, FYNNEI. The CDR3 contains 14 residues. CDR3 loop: CAIRKKGTANEQFF. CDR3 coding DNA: TGTGCCATCCGAAAAAAGGGGACTGCCAATGAGCAGTTCTTC. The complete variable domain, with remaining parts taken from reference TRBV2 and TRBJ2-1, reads EPEVTQTPSHQVTQMGQEVILRCVPISNHLYFYWYRQILGQKVEFLVSFYNNEISEKSEIFDDQFSVERPDGSNFTLKIRSTKLEDSAMYFCAIRKKGTANEQFFGPGTRLTVL.

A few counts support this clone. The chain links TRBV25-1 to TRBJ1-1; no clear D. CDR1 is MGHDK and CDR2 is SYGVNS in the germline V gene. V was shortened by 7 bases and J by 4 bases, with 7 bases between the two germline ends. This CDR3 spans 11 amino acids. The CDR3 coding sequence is TGTGCCAGCACCGGGGTCACTGAAGCTTTCTTT. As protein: CASTGVTEAFF.

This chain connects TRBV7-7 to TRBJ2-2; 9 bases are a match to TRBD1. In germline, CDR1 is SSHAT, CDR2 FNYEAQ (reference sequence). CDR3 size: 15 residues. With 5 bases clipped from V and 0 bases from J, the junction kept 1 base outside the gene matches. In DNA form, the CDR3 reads TGTGCCAGCAGCAGACAGGGGGCGAACACCGGGGAGCTGTTTTTT. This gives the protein CASSRQGANTGELFF. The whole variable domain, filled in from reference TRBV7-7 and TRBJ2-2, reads GAGVSQSPRYKVTKRGQDVTLRCDPISSHATLYWYQQALGQGPEFLTYFNYEAQPDKSGLPSDRFSAERPEGSISTLTIQRTEQRDSAMYRCASSRQGANTGELFFGEGSRLTVL.

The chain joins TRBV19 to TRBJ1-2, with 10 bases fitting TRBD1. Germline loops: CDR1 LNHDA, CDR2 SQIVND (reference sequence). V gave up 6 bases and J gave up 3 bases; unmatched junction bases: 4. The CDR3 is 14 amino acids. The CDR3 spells CASRKGTGDYGYTF. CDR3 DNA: TGTGCCAGTAGGAAGGGGACAGGGGACTATGGCTACACCTTC.

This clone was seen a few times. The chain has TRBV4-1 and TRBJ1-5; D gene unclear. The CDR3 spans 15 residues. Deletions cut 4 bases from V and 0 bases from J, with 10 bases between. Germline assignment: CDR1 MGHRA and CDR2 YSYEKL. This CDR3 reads CASSLDTDSNQPQHF. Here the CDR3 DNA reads TGCGCCAGCAGCCTCGACACTGATAGCAATCAGCCCCAGCATTTT.

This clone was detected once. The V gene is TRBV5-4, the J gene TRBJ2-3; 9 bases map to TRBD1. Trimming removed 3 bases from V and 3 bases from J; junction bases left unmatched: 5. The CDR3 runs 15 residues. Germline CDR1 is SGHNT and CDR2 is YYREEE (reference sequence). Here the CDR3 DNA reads TGTGCCAGCAGCTCGGACAGGGGTCGGACAGATACGCAGTATTTT. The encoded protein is CASSSDRGRTDTQYF.